These 8 T cell receptor beta chains came from one sample sequenced in a study of long-term antiretroviral therapy in people with HIV. Assay version v3.0 of immunoSEQ was used, and it was run at survey level. TCRdb keeps only in-frame clones here, not all; method: immunoSEQ multiplex PCR. Of 20,000 to 30,000 clones listed, around 88% are singletons. Sample: unsorted PBMCs, taken 3 years after starting antiretroviral therapy. The receptors were gathered from a man younger than 30 with HIV.

In this sample, this clone turned up a few times. V is TRBV27 and J is TRBJ1-6; TRBD1 is a possible D gene (5 bases). Deletions cut 4 bases from V and 7 bases from J, with 14 bases between. Per the germline V gene, CDR1 is MNHEY and CDR2 is SMNVEV (reference sequence). The CDR3 contains 15 residues. CDR3 sequence: CASSWGSGVNSPLHF. CDR3 nucleotides: TGTGCCAGCAGTTGGGGCTCGGGGGTGAATTCACCCCTCCACTTT.

This clone was found once. The V gene is TRBV5-1, the J gene TRBJ1-4; D is unresolved. Trimming left V 0 bases short and J 7 bases short, with 7 bases between. Germline V gene lookup returns CDR1 SGHRS and CDR2 YFSETQ. The CDR3 length is 13 residues. CDR3 sequence (DNA): TGCGCCAGCAGCTTGGAGGCGTCTGAAAAACTGTTTTTT. It codes for CASSLEASEKLFF.

The gene calls are TRBV5-1 and TRBJ2-3, with 9 bases aligning to TRBD2. Germline CDR1 and CDR2: SGHRS and YFSETQ. The CDR3 totals 15 residues. V lost 9 bases, J lost 4 bases, and 12 bases stayed unmatched. CDR3 nucleotides: TGCGCCACCCGTCCTAGCGGGGATCGGGCAGATACGCAGTATTTT. Its protein is CATRPSGDRADTQYF.

The chain is built from TRBV7-6 and TRBJ1-4; D is uncertain. CDR1 and CDR2 (germline): SGHVS, FNYEAQ. The CDR3 sequence is 16 residues long. V lost 2 bases, J lost 0 bases, and 10 bases lay in between. The CDR3 coding sequence is TGTGCCAGCAGCTTATATGTCTCCTCAACTAATGAAAAACTGTTTTTT. As protein: CASSLYVSSTNEKLFF.

V usage is TRBV29-1 and J usage is TRBJ1-2, with D possibly being TRBD1 (6 bases). Germline lookup yields CDR1 SQVTM and CDR2 ANQGSEA. The CDR3 extends over 14 amino acids. Trimming left V 2 bases short and J 6 bases short, with 16 bases between. CDR3 nucleotide sequence: TGCAGCGTTGAATTAGGGGGGCGTCTGAATGGCTACACCTTC. It codes for CSVELGGRLNGYTF.

This clone was found a few times. The chain joins TRBV29-1 to TRBJ1-1; no firm D call. Germline V gene sequence: CDR1 SQVTM, CDR2 ANQGSEA. V lost 4 bases, J lost 1 base, and 7 bases lay in between. This CDR3 has 12 residues. CDR3 sequence (DNA): TGCAGCGTTGGTCGGGCGAACACTGAAGCTTTCTTT. The encoded protein is CSVGRANTEAFF.

The V call is TRBV29-1, the J call TRBJ1-1; D is perhaps TRBD1 (5 bases). Germline values: CDR1 SQVTM, CDR2 ANQGSEA. The CDR3 sequence is 14 residues long. The V and J ends lost 4 bases and 0 bases respectively, with 12 bases between them. CDR3 region: CSVVRGILNTEAFF. The CDR3 nucleotides are TGCAGCGTTGTTAGGGGTATTTTGAACACTGAAGCTTTCTTT.

J is TRBJ2-1 and V is TRBV14; 11 bases are shared with TRBD1. After removal of 4 bases from V and 7 bases from J, the junction contained 3 bases not matched to a gene. This CDR3 is 14 amino acids long. CDR1 is SGHDN and CDR2 is FVKESK in the germline V gene. CDR3 nucleotide sequence: TGTGCCAGCAGCCCCCGGGACAGGGGGAATGAGCAGTTCTTC. Amino acid sequence: CASSPRDRGNEQFF.